Sequencing of this T cell receptor beta chain was carried out in a study of T cell changes during pregnancy in multiple sclerosis. The CDR3 has 15 amino acids. V shed 5 bases and J 0 bases; nucleotides not matched to a gene: 7. Looked up from germline, CDR1 is MDHEN and CDR2 is SYDVKM. The table came from immunoSEQ multiplex PCR; TCRdb's copy has only in-frame clones and leaves some out. The table has about 28,000 clones, just over 90% seen once. V and J are TRBV28 and TRBJ2-7; 7 nucleotides align to TRBD2. Here the sequenced sample was peripheral blood, taken in the first trimester of pregnancy. This TCR derives from a female donor in good health, enrolled as a control in a pregnancy study. The CDR3 nucleotides read TGTGCCAGCAGTACAGTAGCGGGTGACTCCTACGAGCAGTACTTC. Translating it yields CASSTVAGDSYEQYF.